This T cell receptor beta chain was profiled in a study of shared clonotypes between healthy human individuals. For every subset, genomic DNA was evenly distributed across several immunoSEQ plates. Sorted-subset replicate PCR reactions contained roughly 200 ng DNA, corresponding to some 28,000 T cell genomes. Produced via immunoSEQ multiplex PCR; TCRdb's table is partial and in-frame only. Of around 2,000,000 clones listed, just under 95% were seen once; the top ten hold 1% to 1.3%. Germline CDR1 SGHAT, CDR2 FQNNGV. V shed 5 bases and J shed 5 bases, with 10 bases lying between them. The CDR3 has 12 amino acids. It was CD45RO-negative cells, positively selected for CCR7, that made up naive CD8 cells, with terminally differentiated effector memory CD45RA+ cells excluded. The donors, healthy adults who were HIV-negative, had experienced no recent acute infections or vaccinations. Caucasian adults living in Nashville, Tennessee, provided all samples.

The gene calls are TRBV11-2 and TRBJ2-7; no clear D gene. Sample: naive CD8+ T cells sorted from blood. This TCR came from a man aged 18 to 35 in good health. The CDR3 DNA sequence: TGTGCCAGCAGCACAATTACAAACGAGCAGTACTTC. Residues: CASSTITNEQYF.